Below, 10 T cell receptor beta chains from the same sample are listed, as sequenced in a study of identifying expanded T cells in peripheral blood. The repertoire was sequenced with immunoSEQ multiplex PCR; TCRdb's copy has only in-frame clones and lacks some. The table includes approximately 97,000 clones, about 91% detected once. The sequenced sample consisted of blood. The receptors were gathered from a person between 18 and 75 years old in good health.

The chain joins TRBV12-5 to TRBJ2-2; D tentatively reads TRBD1 or TRBD2 (5 bases each). V was clipped by 2 bases and J by 0 bases, with 10 bases between them. This CDR3 contains 16 residues. Germline V CDR1 and CDR2: LGHNT, FRNRAP. The CDR3 here is CASGLTRGANTGELFF. DNA for the CDR3: TGTGCTAGTGGTTTGACCCGGGGCGCGAACACCGGGGAGCTGTTTTTT.

V is TRBV12-5 and J is TRBJ2-3, with 11 bases fitting TRBD2. Germline lookup yields CDR1 LGHNT and CDR2 FRNRAP. The CDR3 runs 16 residues. Trimming took 7 bases from V and 0 from J; bases not matched to a gene: 6. The CDR3 DNA reads as TGTGCTAGTGCCCTCGGGACTAGCGGTAGCACAGATACGCAGTATTTT. Amino acid sequence: CASALGTSGSTDTQYF.

About this clone itself: One end of the junction is discordant with germline, which a read error may explain. This chain connects TRBV2 to TRBJ2-7; TRBD2 might be the D (5 bases). The CDR3 is made up of 13 amino acids. Looked up from germline, CDR1 is SNHLY and CDR2 is FYNNEI. This CDR3 is CASRAGPSDEQYF. CDR3 DNA: TGTGCCAGCAGGGCGGGCCCCTCCGACGAGCAGTACTTC.

The V gene is TRBV5-1, the J gene TRBJ2-7; either TRBD1 or TRBD2 may supply D (5 bases each). There are 14 residues in the CDR3. V was trimmed by 4 bases and J by 0 bases, leaving 11 bases between them. CDR1 and CDR2 (germline): SGHRS, YFSETQ. The CDR3 reads CASSAGTDSYEQYF. As DNA, the CDR3 is TGCGCCAGCAGCGCCGGGACGGACTCCTACGAGCAGTACTTC.

The chain uses TRBV18 and TRBJ2-4; no clear D gene. Trimming left V 2 bases short and J 6 bases short, with 8 bases between. The CDR3 is made up of 13 amino acids. Germline CDR1 KGHSH, CDR2 LQKENI. The chain's CDR3 is CASSPGSGNIQYF. CDR3 sequence (DNA): TGTGCCAGCTCACCAGGGTCGGGAAACATTCAGTACTTC. The variable domain in full, completed from reference TRBV18 and TRBJ2-4, reads NAGVMQNPRHLVRRRGQEARLRCSPMKGHSHVYWYRQLPEEGLKFMVYLQKENIIDESGMPKERFSAEFPKEGPSILRIQQVVRGDSAAYFCASSPGSGNIQYFGAGTRLSVL.

The chain uses TRBV30 and TRBJ1-5; tentatively, D is TRBD1 (5 bases). This CDR3 region has 15 residues. CDR1 GTSNPN and CDR2 SVGIG come from the germline V gene (reference sequence). The ends were cut back, 5 bases at V and 0 bases at J, with 14 bases in the middle. CDR3 residues: CAWASGHASNQPQHF. As DNA, the CDR3 is TGTGCCTGGGCCTCCGGACATGCTAGCAATCAGCCCCAGCATTTT.

The chain joins TRBV2 to TRBJ1-2; 7 bases map to TRBD1. CDR3 size: 15 residues. CDR1 SNHLY and CDR2 FYNNEI come from the germline V gene. V shed 6 bases, J shed 4 bases, and the junction held 11 bases outside the gene matches. Here the CDR3 reads CASSQRPGGAYGYTF. In DNA, the CDR3 is TGTGCCAGCAGCCAACGACCAGGGGGAGCCTATGGCTACACCTTC.

This clone came up a few times. V and J are TRBV7-2 and TRBJ1-5; TRBD1 agrees at 10 bases. V dropped 5 bases and J dropped 5; count of bases not matched to a gene: 3. The CDR3 sequence is 14 residues long. Germline assignment: CDR1 SGHTA and CDR2 FQGNSA. The CDR3: CASSIGTGDQPQHF. CDR3 nucleotides: TGTGCCAGCAGCATCGGGACAGGGGATCAGCCCCAGCATTTT.

V gene TRBV6-4 combines with J gene TRBJ1-1, with D maybe TRBD1 (6 bases). V was shortened by 6 bases and J by 5 bases, with 16 bases between the two germline ends. The V gene's germline CDR1 is MRHNA and CDR2 SNTAGT. This CDR3 is 14 amino acids long. This chain's CDR3 is CASRKTTGATEAFF. Written as DNA, the CDR3 is TGTGCCAGCAGGAAAACGACAGGTGCGACTGAAGCTTTCTTT.

This clone was observed once. The CDR3 is CASSSGELNTEAFF. The CDR3 DNA reads TGTGCCAGTAGTTCGGGGGAACTGAACACTGAAGCTTTCTTT. The chain couples TRBV19 to TRBJ1-1, with D perhaps TRBD1 (5 bases). CDR3 length equals 14 residues. Germline CDR1 and CDR2: LNHDA and SQIVND (reference sequence). V was clipped by 5 bases and J by 0 bases, with 10 bases between them.